The 5 T cell receptor beta chains reported below all come from one sample, sequenced in a study of spatial heterogeneity in lung cancer. As for time point: sample taken at primary tumor resection. The study sequenced unsorted whole RNA from tumor, nontumor lung or frozen PBMC. TCRdb re-called the 5' RACE reads with MiXCR, one entry per CDR3 protein. Here the sample spans about 17,000 distinct CDR3 sequences, over 15% being singletons. Sequenced material: PBMCs, taken at surgery. These receptors all come from a male donor with early-stage non-small cell lung cancer.

The chain combines TRBV7-2 with TRBJ2-7, with a possible D match to TRBD2 (5 bases). CDR3 length: 15 amino acids. Between the trimmed V and J ends, which lost 1 base and 0 bases, there was a span of 10 bases. Germline CDR1 reads SGHTA; CDR2 reads FQGNSA. CDR3 DNA sequence: TGTGCCAGCAGCTTAGGCGGGTCACTCTCCTACGAGCAGTACTTC. Its translation: CASSLGGSLSYEQYF.

Ten or more counts support this clonotype. The rearrangement links TRBV3-1 to TRBJ1-6, with no clear D. CDR1 LGHDT and CDR2 YNNKEL come from the germline V gene (reference sequence). CDR3 length: 15 amino acids. Between the trimmed V and J ends, which lost 2 bases and 2 bases, there was a span of 7 bases. The CDR3 is CASSQSHTYNSPLHF. In DNA, the CDR3 is TGTGCCAGCAGCCAAAGTCATACCTATAATTCACCCCTCCACTTT.

This clonotype occurred a few times. In nucleotides, the CDR3 is TGTGCCAGCAGCTTGGAAGGGGGGAGAATTTCACCCCTCCACTTT. Protein product: CASSLEGGRISPLHF. V is TRBV7-2 and J is TRBJ1-6, with a weak D call TRBD1 (6 bases). There are 15 residues in the CDR3. Trimming took off 3 bases at V and 9 bases at J, with 15 bases between the two ends. The germline gives CDR1 SGHTA, CDR2 FQGNSA.

This clonotype is medium-sized (0.01 to 0.1%). The chain joins TRBV19 to TRBJ2-5, with D perhaps TRBD1 or TRBD2 (5 bases each). In germline, CDR1 is LNHDA, CDR2 SQIVND (reference sequence). V lost 8 bases and J lost 4, with 14 bases in between. The CDR3 totals 13 residues. The chain's CDR3 is CASGSGGPETQYF. The CDR3 coding sequence is TGTGCCAGTGGCAGTGGGGGTCCAGAGACCCAGTACTTC.

Within the sample, this clonotype is medium-sized. The V call is TRBV7-6, the J call TRBJ2-3, with unresolved D. Trimming removed 4 bases from V and 6 bases from J, with 11 bases in between. The V gene's germline CDR1 is SGHVS and CDR2 FNYEAQ. The CDR3 has 13 amino acids. CDR3: CASSSTQLDTQYF. The CDR3 coding sequence is TGTGCCAGCAGCTCCACTCAATTGGATACGCAGTATTTT.